A selection of T cell receptor beta chains follows, all from one sample in a study of stem cell transplantation in POMP-related autoinflammatory disease. Only in-frame clones appear in the TCRdb table, and some are missing; sequencing was by immunoSEQ multiplex PCR. The sample carries tens of thousands of clones, roughly 93% recorded once. The material sequenced was CD4+ T cells from PBMCs, taken after stem cell transplantation. These receptor sequences come from a human patient with POMP-related autoinflammation and immune dysregulation (PRAID). Some T cells may possibly be graft donor cells. Both conserved end residues are trimmed from each CDR3. Each record gives: J gene, V gene, CDR3 protein.

>TRBJ2-7|TRBV7-9
ASEPWGTGTKRQY
>TRBJ2-2|TRBV6-6
ASSSRGLVGELF
>TRBJ1-2|TRBV6-5
ATQGGGYGYT
>TRBJ2-6|TRBV19
ASSPIRDSSGANVLT
>TRBJ2-3|TRBV27
ASSLIADDTDTQY
>TRBJ1-1|TRBV6-5
ASSYNRGNTEAF
>TRBJ2-1|TRBV11-2
ASSSRRALIYNEQF
>TRBJ1-3|TRBV6-5
ASSYSEGSGNTIY
>TRBJ1-5|TRBV4-1
ASSLVLGTGAPQPQH
>TRBJ2-3|TRBV18
ASSPRDKGTDTQY
>TRBJ2-1|TRBV5-1
ASTLVTWGDEQF
>TRBJ1-1|TRBV6-5
ASRVDRGDTEAF
>TRBJ1-4|TRBV6-5
ASSSGQGDEKLF
>TRBJ2-7|TRBV5-1
ASSLFFLGQGNEQY
>TRBJ2-2|TRBV19
ASSWDRVAGELF
>TRBJ2-3|TRBV5-1
ASSQDLGKQY
>TRBJ1-3|TRBV28
ASSPLGDSGNTIY
>TRBJ1-5|TRBV2
ASSRFYRDTQPQH
>TRBJ1-4|TRBV25-1
ASRKNEKLF
>TRBJ2-3|TRBV27
ASRNPPGLATSTDTQY
>TRBJ2-2|TRBV28
ASSLWRVRAGELF
>TRBJ1-6|TRBV7-2
ASRNTGGFSPLH
>TRBJ1-5|TRBV2
ASSGQGASNQPQH
>TRBJ2-2|TRBV5-1
ASKGASGISTGELF
>TRBJ2-1|TRBV27
ASSSRYNEQF
>TRBJ2-5|TRBV21-1
AIEWKRGRALETQY
>TRBJ1-6|TRBV9
ASSVGQAGPGAPLH
>TRBJ1-2|TRBV2
ASTVRTENYGYT
>TRBJ1-2|TRBV7-9
ASSLAGGYGYT
>TRBJ2-3|TRBV2
ASAGSGTDTQY
>TRBJ2-7|TRBV6-5
ASRTWTSGSYEQY
>TRBJ1-6|TRBV2
ASSKEGSSYNSPLH
>TRBJ2-7|TRBV6-5
ASSYSDRGYEQY
>TRBJ2-5|TRBV27
ASSLGGTQY
>TRBJ1-5|TRBV19
ASSMGLGGAINQPQH
>TRBJ2-3|TRBV5-4
ASSSQRAATDTQY
>TRBJ2-1|TRBV19
ASSSRLAGGYEQF
>TRBJ2-2|TRBV5-1
ASSSGTGYTGELF
>TRBJ1-4|TRBV29-1
SSAGGANEKLF
>TRBJ2-1|TRBV4-1
ASSQDTGQVRAYNEQF